Sequencing of this T cell receptor (beta chain) was carried out in a study of cytotoxic CD8 clonotypes in ibrutinib-treated CLL. Study details: Included were 11 relapsed/refractory and about 14 treatment-naive patients, of whom approximately 18 were IGHV unmutated.

TCRdb's copy holds only in-frame clones and misses some; the assay was immunoSEQ multiplex PCR. Of about 270,000 clones listed, roughly four fifths were seen once; the top ten hold about 5.3%. Study findings and constraints: Samples from sustained-remission and progressing patients were taken at different times. Researchers report that baseline clonality outpaced age-matched healthy donors and tracked circulating CD8+ T-cell counts. Clonality was elevated at ibrutinib response and had returned toward baseline at progression.

As regards this clone: Its matching antigen is unknown.

The input for sequencing was PBMCs, taken at disease progression, from a patient treated with ibrutinib. The receptor was isolated from a human donor with chronic lymphocytic leukemia.

DNA for the CDR3: TGTGCCAGCAGCGGGCGGACTAGCCGCAATGAGCAGTTCTTC. The encoded protein is CASSGRTSRNEQFF. The V and J genes are TRBV9 and TRBJ2-1, with 8 bases identical to TRBD2. CDR3 length equals 14 residues. The junction had 5 bases not matched to a gene; V was cut back by 3 bases and J by 6 bases. CDR1 is SGDLS and CDR2 is YYNGEE in the germline V gene. The whole variable domain, filled in from reference TRBV9 and TRBJ2-1, reads DSGVTQTPKHLITATGQRVTLRCSPRSGDLSVYWYQQSLDQGLQFLIQYYNGEERAKGNILERFSAQQFPDLHSELNLSSLELGDSALYFCASSGRTSRNEQFFGPGTRLTVL.